This T cell receptor (beta chain) was captured by sequencing in a study of CD8 T cells in Susac syndrome. RNA totalling roughly 0.5 to 1 ug underwent reverse transcription with random hexamers. TCRdb re-analysed the immunoSEQ multiplex PCR reads in MiXCR, keeping a single row per CDR3 protein. Among some 110,000 distinct CDR3 sequences listed, just over 95% were seen once. Trimming took off 0 bases at V and 6 bases at J, with 9 bases between the two ends. The length of the CDR3 is 13 residues. Germline V gene lookup returns CDR1 GTSNPN and CDR2 SVGIG (reference sequence). The chain uses TRBV30 and TRBJ2-1; no firm D call. Input material: CD4+ T cells from PBMCs. This TCR was recovered from a human donor with Susac syndrome. CDR3 loop: CAWSVRNGNEQFF. The CDR3 nucleotides are TGTGCCTGGAGTGTACGGAACGGCAATGAGCAGTTCTTC.